This entry describes one T cell receptor (beta chain). Its antigen is unidentified. The entry originates in a study of CD8 T cells in ankylosing spondylitis. The study's findings and limits: Disease-associated clones were CD8+ and fairly uncommon in peripheral blood. About 8 highly homologous variants made up a TCR beta motif that seemed to typify ankylosing spondylitis blood.

Deletions cut 3 bases from V and 3 bases from J, with 10 bases between. The CDR3 is 14 residues long. Germline lookup yields CDR1 SGHNT and CDR2 YYREEE (reference sequence). One entry per CDR3 protein results from TCRdb running MiXCR on the 5' RACE reads. The sample shows approximately 400,000 distinct CDR3 sequences, roughly 17% of them seen only once. The chain links TRBV5-4 to TRBJ1-3; D may be TRBD1 (6 bases). Sequenced input: blood, either unsorted or a sorted T cell fraction (not recorded which). This TCR was recovered from a male donor with ankylosing spondylitis. CDR3 sequence (DNA): TGTGCCAGCAGCTACGACAGGCGTGGAAACACCATATATTTT. Translating it yields CASSYDRRGNTIYF. The full variable domain, completed using reference TRBV5-4 and TRBJ1-3, is ETGVTQSPTHLIKTRGQQVTLRCSSQSGHNTVSWYQQALGQGPQFIFQYYREEENGRGNFPPRFSGLQFPNYSSELNVNALELDDSALYLCASSYDRRGNTIYFGEGSWLTVV.